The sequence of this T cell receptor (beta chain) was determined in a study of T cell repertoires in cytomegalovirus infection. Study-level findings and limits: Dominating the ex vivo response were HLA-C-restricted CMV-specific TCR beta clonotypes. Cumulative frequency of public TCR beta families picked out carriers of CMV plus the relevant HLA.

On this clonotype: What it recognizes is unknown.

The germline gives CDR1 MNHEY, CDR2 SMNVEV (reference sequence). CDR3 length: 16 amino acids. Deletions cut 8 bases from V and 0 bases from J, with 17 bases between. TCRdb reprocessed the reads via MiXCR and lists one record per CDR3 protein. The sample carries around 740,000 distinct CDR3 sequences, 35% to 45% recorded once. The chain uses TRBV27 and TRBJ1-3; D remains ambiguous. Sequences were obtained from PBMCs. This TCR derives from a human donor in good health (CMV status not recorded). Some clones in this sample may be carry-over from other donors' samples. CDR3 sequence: CASRPGGSRSGNTIYF. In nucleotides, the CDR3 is TGTGCCAGCCGACCTGGCGGGAGCCGCTCTGGAAACACCATATATTTT.